These 23 T cell receptor beta chains were all obtained from the same sample, sequenced in a study of blood T cell repertoires in COVID-19. Sequencing used immunoSEQ multiplex PCR; TCRdb keeps in-frame clones, though not all of them. The data hold 57,000 or so clones, with about three quarters observed a single time. The specimen sequenced was peripheral blood. All receptors derive from a man between 45 and 60 years old with active or convalescent COVID-19.

This clone was seen once. The chain is built from TRBV5-4 and TRBJ2-5; D might be TRBD1 (8 bases). With 3 bases removed from V and 8 bases from J, the gap between germline ends came to 20 bases. CDR1 and CDR2 (germline): SGHNT, YYREEE (reference sequence). The CDR3 length is 15 residues. The CDR3 DNA sequence: TGTGCCAGCAGCTCACAGCGGGGACAGGACCACACCCAGTACTTC. As protein: CASSSQRGQDHTQYF.

The chain recombines TRBV4-2 with TRBJ1-2; D gene ambiguous. The CDR3 totals 13 residues. Germline loops: CDR1 LGHNA, CDR2 YNFKEQ. Deletions cut 0 bases from V and 6 bases from J, with 8 bases between. CDR3 DNA: TGTGCCAGCAGCCAAGATACGGGTAATGGCTACACCTTC. This codes for CASSQDTGNGYTF.

This chain uses TRBV21-1 with TRBJ1-5. TRBV21-1 represents a pseudogene. The CDR3 consists of 14 residues. The chain's CDR3 is CASSKIRDYQPQHF. The CDR3 region has the DNA TGTGCCAGCAGCAAGATTAGGGACTATCAGCCCCAGCATTTT.

The chain recombines TRBV20-1 with TRBJ2-1, with unresolved D. CDR1 and CDR2 from the germline V gene are DFQATT and SNEGSKA (reference sequence). The CDR3 runs to 11 residues. Trimming pared 2 bases from V and 5 bases from J, leaving 4 bases between. This CDR3 is CSARLNNEQFF. As DNA, the CDR3 is TGCAGTGCTAGACTAAACAATGAGCAGTTCTTC.

The rearrangement joins TRBV6-5 to TRBJ2-5; D might be TRBD2 (6 bases). Germline CDR1 is MNHEY and CDR2 is SVGAGI. The CDR3 runs 14 residues. The V and J ends lost 5 bases and 2 bases respectively, with 12 bases between them. The CDR3 nucleotides read TGTGCCAGCAGTAGGGGAGGATTACAAGAGACCCAGTACTTC. Protein: CASSRGGLQETQYF.

This sequence joins TRBV30 and TRBJ2-5; D not resolved. Germline CDR1 reads GTSNPN; CDR2 reads SVGIG (reference sequence). Trimming pared 3 bases from V and 5 bases from J, leaving 10 bases between. This CDR3 contains 12 residues. Here the CDR3 DNA reads TGTGCCTGGAGGGGCCTCACGGAGACCCAGTACTTC. Its translation is CAWRGLTETQYF.

This chain connects TRBV7-9 to TRBJ2-5; TRBD2 might be the D (5 bases). The CDR3 extends over 11 amino acids. Looked up from germline, CDR1 is SEHNR and CDR2 is FQNEAQ (reference sequence). The DNA for the CDR3 is TGTGCGTCCCGGGGTTTGGAGACCCAGTACTTC. Amino acid sequence: CASRGLETQYF. The full variable domain, with the rest looked up from reference TRBV7-9 and TRBJ2-5, is DTGVSQNPRHKITKRGQNVTFRCDPISEHNRLYWYRQTLGQGPEFLTYFQNEAQLEKSRLLSDRFSAERPKGSFSTLEIQRTEQGDSAMYLCASRGLETQYFGPGTRLLVL.

The J gene is TRBJ1-2, the V gene TRBV5-4, with 7 bases fitting TRBD1. This CDR3 is 14 amino acids long. Per the germline V gene, CDR1 is SGHNT and CDR2 is YYREEE (reference sequence). V shed 4 bases, J shed 0 bases, and the junction held 3 bases outside the gene matches. CDR3 nucleotide sequence: TGTGCCAGCAGCCCAGGGACAGCTAACTATGGCTACACCTTC. Its translation is CASSPGTANYGYTF.

This chain joins TRBV5-1 and TRBJ2-1; maybe TRBD2 (6 bases). CDR3 size: 15 residues. Germline V gene lookup returns CDR1 SGHRS and CDR2 YFSETQ. Trimming shortened V by 0 bases and J by 3 bases, and 10 bases separated the two germline ends. The CDR3 is CASSLAREYYNEQFF. The CDR3 DNA is TGCGCCAGCAGCTTGGCTCGGGAGTACTACAATGAGCAGTTCTTC.

The CDR3 region is CSEQAGATDTQYF. CDR3 coding DNA: TGCAGCGAGCAAGCGGGAGCCACAGATACGCAGTATTTT. This chain joins TRBV29-1 and TRBJ2-3, with 8 bases matching TRBD2. V shed 7 bases and J 2 bases; nucleotides not matched to a gene: 5. The germline gives CDR1 SQVTM, CDR2 ANQGSEA. The CDR3 is 13 amino acids.

This chain links TRBV7-9 with TRBJ1-3; tentative D call: TRBD1 (6 bases). The V and J ends lost 8 bases and 0 bases respectively, with 17 bases between them. Looked up from germline, CDR1 is SEHNR and CDR2 is FQNEAQ (reference sequence). The CDR3 is made up of 16 amino acids. CDR3 residues: CASARTGQLSGNTIYF. In DNA form, the CDR3 reads TGTGCCAGCGCCCGAACGGGACAACTCTCTGGAAACACCATATATTTT. The whole variable domain, filled in from reference TRBV7-9 and TRBJ1-3, reads DTGVSQNPRHKITKRGQNVTFRCDPISEHNRLYWYRQTLGQGPEFLTYFQNEAQLEKSRLLSDRFSAERPKGSFSTLEIQRTEQGDSAMYLCASARTGQLSGNTIYFGEGSWLTVV.

The rearrangement links TRBV12-3 or TRBV12-4 to TRBJ2-1; D possibly corresponds to TRBD1 (6 bases). The CDR3 covers 12 residues. V lost 1 base and J 10 bases, leaving 8 bases between the germline ends. The DNA for the CDR3 is TGTGCCAGCAGTTTAGGCAGGGGCGAGCAGTTCTTC. Residues: CASSLGRGEQFF.

This sequence joins TRBV5-1 and TRBJ1-3, with 9 bases lining up with TRBD1. V lost 3 bases and J lost 0; bases outside the gene matches: 7. Germline CDR1 reads SGHRS; CDR2 reads YFSETQ. The length of the CDR3 is 17 residues. CDR3 coding DNA: TGCGCCAGCAGCTACGGGACAGGGTCCTACTCTGGAAACACCATATATTTT. It is translated as CASSYGTGSYSGNTIYF.

The rearrangement joins TRBV10-1 to TRBJ2-7; D might be TRBD2 (5 bases). Germline-derived CDR1 and CDR2 are WNHNN and SYGVQD (reference sequence). The CDR3 length is 14 residues. V shed 4 bases and J shed 4 bases, with 14 bases lying between them. The CDR3 protein is CASSVGVGEYEQYF. CDR3 sequence (DNA): TGCGCCAGCAGTGTAGGAGTCGGGGAATACGAGCAGTACTTC.

This chain joins TRBV2 and TRBJ1-2; weak D call: TRBD1 (5 bases). With 2 bases removed from V and 4 bases from J, the gap between germline ends came to 11 bases. Germline CDR1 reads SNHLY; CDR2 reads FYNNEI. The CDR3 runs 14 residues. Written as DNA, the CDR3 is TGTGCCAGCAGTGAACTCAGCAGGGCCTATGGCTACACCTTC. This codes for CASSELSRAYGYTF.

The gene calls are TRBV19 and TRBJ2-1; tentatively, D is TRBD2 (7 bases). Germline V gene lookup returns CDR1 LNHDA and CDR2 SQIVND (reference sequence). The CDR3 is 14 amino acids. The ends were cut back, 2 bases at V and 9 bases at J, with 14 bases in the middle. The CDR3 bases are TGTGCCAGTAGTATATTCCGGGGGGCCATTGAGCAGTTCTTC. Amino acid sequence: CASSIFRGAIEQFF.

The rearrangement uses TRBV13 and TRBJ2-1; 8 bases match TRBD2. CDR3 length equals 16 residues. Germline V lookup: CDR1 PRHDT, CDR2 FYEKMQ (reference sequence). V trimming: 1 base; J trimming: 5 bases; junction bases outside the gene matches: 7. The CDR3 nucleotides are TGTGCCAGCAGCTTAGCGGGAGGGACGCTCCACAATGAGCAGTTCTTC. It is translated as CASSLAGGTLHNEQFF.

This chain uses TRBV5-6 with TRBJ2-5, with a tentative D call TRBD1 (6 bases). This CDR3 region has 13 residues. Trimming left V 1 base short and J 4 bases short, with 8 bases between. Looked up from germline, CDR1 is SGHDT and CDR2 is YYEEEE. The CDR3 reads CASSLSRGETQYF. The CDR3 nucleotides are TGTGCCAGCAGCTTGTCCAGGGGAGAGACCCAGTACTTC.

The chain couples TRBV29-1 to TRBJ1-1; D possibly corresponds to TRBD1 (5 bases). The CDR3 runs to 12 residues. V lost 1 base and J lost 11, with 14 bases in between. Germline V gene lookup returns CDR1 SQVTM and CDR2 ANQGSEA. This CDR3 reads CSVEGQGWGAFF. The DNA of the CDR3 is TGCAGCGTTGAAGGGCAGGGATGGGGTGCTTTCTTT.

The gene calls are TRBV7-2 and TRBJ1-5; D not resolved. CDR3 length: 12 residues. Between the trimmed V and J ends, which lost 5 bases and 11 bases, there was a span of 13 bases. CDR1 is SGHTA and CDR2 is FQGNSA in the germline V gene. The CDR3 DNA reads as TGTGCCAGCAGCCCGAGCGGCGGGGCCCAGCATTTT. Amino acid sequence: CASSPSGGAQHF.

The chain is built from TRBV5-1 and TRBJ2-3; tentatively, D is TRBD1 (6 bases). V was clipped by 3 bases and J by 4 bases, with 15 bases between them. Germline V gene lookup returns CDR1 SGHRS and CDR2 YFSETQ. CDR3 size: 15 residues. The CDR3 spells CASSWGTPGADTQYF. CDR3 bases: TGCGCCAGCAGCTGGGGGACACCAGGCGCAGATACGCAGTATTTT.

This clone was found once. V and J are TRBV7-6 and TRBJ1-1, with 8 positions matching TRBD1. The germline V gene encodes CDR1 SGHVS and CDR2 FNYEAQ. The CDR3 is 15 amino acids. V shed 2 bases, J shed 0 bases, and the junction held 2 bases outside the gene matches. CDR3 residues: CASSLMTGVNTEAFF. CDR3 sequence (DNA): TGTGCCAGCAGCTTAATGACAGGGGTGAACACTGAAGCTTTCTTT.

The CDR3 DNA follows: TGTGCCAGCAGCGTAGGGACAGGGGGTTTAGACACTGAAGCTTTCTTT. It codes for CASSVGTGGLDTEAFF. The chain uses TRBV9 and TRBJ1-1, with 10 bases matching TRBD1. The CDR3 extends over 16 amino acids. The germline V gene has CDR1 SGDLS and CDR2 YYNGEE. V dropped 0 bases and J dropped 3; count of bases not matched to a gene: 5.